Shown below are 23 T cell receptor beta chains from a single sample sequenced in a study of cytomegalovirus exposure and HLA in healthy donors. Primers included in the PCR were 60 Vbeta and 13 Jbeta primers. The repertoire was sequenced with immunoSEQ multiplex PCR; TCRdb's copy has only in-frame clones and lacks some. The data hold about 150,000 clones, with 74% observed a single time. The sequencing input was PBMCs. Receptors were obtained from a man aged 25 to 45 in good health and CMV-seronegative.

This rearrangement joins TRBV19 to TRBJ1-1; TRBD1 agrees at 8 bases. The CDR3 covers 11 residues. V dropped 5 bases and J dropped 8; count of bases not matched to a gene: 1. The germline CDR1 and CDR2 sequences are LNHDA and SQIVND (reference sequence). The CDR3 nucleotides read TGTGCCAGTAGTTGGACAGGGGAAGCTTTCTTT. This translates into CASSWTGEAFF.

V usage is TRBV19 and J usage is TRBJ2-5; weak D call: TRBD1 (7 bases). Trimming pared 5 bases from V and 1 base from J, leaving 14 bases between. Germline V gene sequence: CDR1 LNHDA, CDR2 SQIVND (reference sequence). The CDR3 totals 15 residues. The CDR3: CASSARGAFQETQYF. In DNA, the CDR3 is TGTGCCAGTAGTGCCAGGGGGGCCTTCCAAGAGACCCAGTACTTC.

V usage is TRBV7-9 and J usage is TRBJ2-5; 14 bases are a match to TRBD2. V shed 5 bases and J 0 bases; nucleotides not matched to a gene: 8. Germline V gene data show CDR1 as SEHNR and CDR2 as FQNEAQ (reference sequence). CDR3 length equals 18 residues. Here the CDR3 reads CASSPGTSGGPYQETQYF. The CDR3 nucleotides are TGTGCCAGCAGCCCAGGGACTAGCGGGGGACCGTACCAAGAGACCCAGTACTTC.

The count of this clone is one. This chain links TRBV9 with TRBJ2-3; a weak D match, TRBD1 (5 bases). The CDR3 consists of 18 residues. Germline V gene data show CDR1 as SGDLS and CDR2 as YYNGEE. V was pared by 1 base and J by 1 base, with 19 bases between. CDR3 nucleotide sequence: TGTGCCAGCAGCGTAACCACAATGGTATGGGGCGGCACAGATACGCAGTATTTT. Translated: CASSVTTMVWGGTDTQYF.

The gene calls are TRBV7-8 and TRBJ1-1; TRBD1 matches 9 bases. Germline V gene lookup returns CDR1 SGHVS and CDR2 FQNEAQ. The J segment lost 1 base and the V segment lost 5 bases, leaving 2 bases of the junction unmatched. The CDR3 runs 14 residues. CDR3 sequence (DNA): TGTGCCAGCAGCCGACAGGGGGGGAACACTGAAGCTTTCTTT. Residues: CASSRQGGNTEAFF.

The J gene is TRBJ1-2, the V gene TRBV28; 9 nucleotides align to TRBD1. Per the germline V gene, CDR1 is MDHEN and CDR2 is SYDVKM. Unmatched junction bases numbered 8, after V lost 10 bases and J lost 5 bases. The CDR3 consists of 13 residues. DNA for the CDR3: TGTGCCATATGGACAGGGGAATTTTATGGCTACACCTTC. It codes for CAIWTGEFYGYTF.

For this clone: An end of the junction differs from the germline gene, which may be a read error. The rearrangement joins TRBV29-1 to TRBJ1-2, with D uncertain. Per the germline V gene, CDR1 is SQVTM and CDR2 is ANQGSEA. The CDR3 spans 11 residues. CDR3 sequence: CSVDSPAGYPF. In DNA, the CDR3 is TGCAGCGTTGACAGTCCGGCGGGCTACCCCTTC.

This clone was observed a single time. The chain joins TRBV5-1 to TRBJ1-4, with a possible D match to TRBD1 (5 bases). CDR3 size: 14 residues. V shed 4 bases and J shed 8 bases, with 15 bases lying between them. Germline values: CDR1 SGHRS, CDR2 YFSETQ. The CDR3 DNA follows: TGCGCCAGCAGCCCGTCTGGGGGGGTAGAAAAACTGTTTTTT. This translates into CASSPSGGVEKLFF.

This rearrangement joins TRBV30 to TRBJ1-1; D may be TRBD1 (5 bases). CDR1 is GTSNPN, CDR2 SVGIG, per germline (reference sequence). Trimming took 0 bases from V and 7 from J, leaving 12 bases between them. The CDR3 sequence is 13 residues long. CDR3 sequence reads: CAWSVQEGLEAFF. The CDR3 DNA sequence: TGTGCCTGGAGTGTACAAGAGGGACTTGAAGCTTTCTTT.

The V call is TRBV10-3, the J call TRBJ1-1, with D possibly being TRBD1 (6 bases). This CDR3 is built from 14 residues. V was cut by 7 bases and J by 11 bases, with 23 bases left in between. Looked up from germline, CDR1 is ENHRY and CDR2 is SYGVKD. The CDR3 region is CAINQDRRGGGAFF. The CDR3 DNA follows: TGTGCCATCAACCAAGACAGGAGGGGGGGTGGCGCTTTCTTT.

The chain links TRBV20-1 to TRBJ1-1; tentative D call: TRBD1 (5 bases). The CDR3 is made up of 10 amino acids. Trimming left V 6 bases short and J 7 bases short, with 9 bases between. Germline assignment: CDR1 DFQATT and CDR2 SNEGSKA (reference sequence). This CDR3 is CSATDSEAFF. CDR3 DNA: TGCAGTGCAACCGACAGTGAAGCTTTCTTT.

The chain carries TRBV27 and TRBJ1-6; 7 nucleotides agree with TRBD1. V dropped 6 bases and J dropped 4; count of bases not matched to a gene: 3. The CDR3 is 14 residues long. Germline V CDR1 and CDR2: MNHEY, SMNVEV (reference sequence). The chain's CDR3 is CASRGDSYNSPLHF. In DNA form, the CDR3 reads TGTGCCAGCAGGGGGGACAGTTATAATTCACCCCTCCACTTT.

In this sample, this clone turned up a few times. V gene TRBV6-5 combines with J gene TRBJ2-5; tentative D call: TRBD2 (6 bases). Germline V CDR1 and CDR2: MNHEY, SVGAGI. V lost 5 bases, J lost 8 bases, and 9 bases lay in between. CDR3 length equals 11 residues. The CDR3 DNA follows: TGTGCCAGCAGTCAGGCGGGAACCCAGTACTTC. Its protein product is CASSQAGTQYF.

A remark on this clone: Other DNA sequences from this sample encode an identical CDR3 as well. The chain has TRBV28 and TRBJ2-1, with D possibly being TRBD1 (5 bases). This CDR3 has 14 residues. Germline V gene sequence: CDR1 MDHEN, CDR2 SYDVKM. The ends were cut back, 3 bases at V and 0 bases at J, with 6 bases in the middle. The CDR3 DNA is TGTGCCAGCAGTTTGGGGCCCTCCTACAATGAGCAGTTCTTC. Its protein product is CASSLGPSYNEQFF. The entire variable domain, with the rest obtained from reference TRBV28 and TRBJ2-1, is as follows: DVKVTQSSRYLVKRTGEKVFLECVQDMDHENMFWYRQDPGLGLRLIYFSYDVKMKEKGDIPEGYSVSREKKERFSLILESASTNQTSMYLCASSLGPSYNEQFFGPGTRLTVL.

V and J are TRBV6-5 and TRBJ1-2; D unclear. CDR1 MNHEY and CDR2 SVGAGI come from the germline V gene. This CDR3 comprises 14 residues. Trimming took off 5 bases at V and 8 bases at J, with 18 bases between the two ends. CDR3 bases: TGTGCCAGCAGTCCATCGGGTGGACTGGGGGGCTACACCTTC. Residues: CASSPSGGLGGYTF.

The chain combines TRBV6-5 with TRBJ1-1, with 10 bases identical to TRBD1. CDR3 length: 14 amino acids. Germline V gene sequence: CDR1 MNHEY, CDR2 SVGAGI. The J segment lost 7 bases and the V segment lost 4 bases, leaving 6 bases of the junction unmatched. Written as DNA, the CDR3 is TGTGCCAGCAGTTCCGGGACAGGGGACGTTGAAGCTTTCTTT. It yields the protein CASSSGTGDVEAFF.

V is TRBV4-1 and J is TRBJ2-2, with D possibly being TRBD1 (5 bases). V was clipped by 1 base and J by 5 bases, with 14 bases between them. This CDR3 has 16 residues. Germline CDR1 MGHRA, CDR2 YSYEKL. This chain's CDR3 is CASSQAGQGTTGELFF. CDR3 in DNA: TGCGCCAGCAGCCAAGCCGGACAAGGAACGACCGGGGAGCTGTTTTTT.

The J gene is TRBJ2-5, the V gene TRBV5-1, with D uncertain. CDR1 is SGHRS and CDR2 is YFSETQ in the germline V gene. CDR3 size: 12 residues. V was shortened by 1 base and J by 5 bases, with 6 bases between the two germline ends. The CDR3 region is CASSLRFETQYF. The CDR3 DNA reads TGCGCCAGCAGCTTGCGTTTCGAGACCCAGTACTTC.

The CDR3 DNA is TGCGCCAGCAGCCCATCAGGAGGGGCCTATGGCTACACCTTC. Encoded protein: CASSPSGGAYGYTF. V gene TRBV5-1 combines with J gene TRBJ1-2; a weak D match, TRBD1 (5 bases). The CDR3 is 14 residues long. The germline V and J ends were trimmed by 4 bases and 4 bases, with 14 bases remaining between them. Germline CDR1 and CDR2: SGHRS and YFSETQ.

The chain links TRBV18 to TRBJ2-2, with 8 bases aligning to TRBD2. The junction had 0 bases not matched to a gene; V was cut back by 3 bases and J by 6 bases. The CDR3 runs to 13 residues. From germline, CDR1 is KGHSH and CDR2 LQKENI. The CDR3 nucleotides read TGTGCCAGCTCACCGGGACTAGCCGGGGAGCTGTTTTTT. It translates to CASSPGLAGELFF. Full variable domain (remainder filled in from reference TRBV18 and TRBJ2-2): NAGVMQNPRHLVRRRGQEARLRCSPMKGHSHVYWYRQLPEEGLKFMVYLQKENIIDESGMPKERFSAEFPKEGPSILRIQQVVRGDSAAYFCASSPGLAGELFFGEGSRLTVL.

V and J are TRBV9 and TRBJ2-3; D might be TRBD1 (6 bases). The CDR3 has 14 residues. The germline V gene encodes CDR1 SGDLS and CDR2 YYNGEE. V dropped 3 bases and J dropped 0 bases, with 8 bases sitting between them. The CDR3 DNA reads as TGTGCCAGCAGCGCGGGACAAAGCACAGATACGCAGTATTTT. This encodes CASSAGQSTDTQYF.

The table lists this clone with a few counts. CDR3 nucleotides: TGTGCCAGCAGCTTTAGGACAGGGTCTGGAAACACCATATATTTT. Protein sequence: CASSFRTGSGNTIYF. This chain uses TRBV11-2 with TRBJ1-3; 8 bases match TRBD1. This CDR3 spans 15 amino acids. With 3 bases clipped from V and 1 base from J, the junction kept 2 bases outside the gene matches. CDR1 and CDR2 from the germline V gene are SGHAT and FQNNGV. Full variable domain (rest looked up from reference TRBV11-2 and TRBJ1-3): EAGVAQSPRYKIIEKRQSVAFWCNPISGHATLYWYQQILGQGPKLLIQFQNNGVVDDSQLPKDRFSAERLKGVDSTLKIQPAKLEDSAVYLCASSFRTGSGNTIYFGEGSWLTVV.

The chain is built from TRBV15 and TRBJ1-5; D is ambiguous. Per the germline V gene, CDR1 is LNHNV and CDR2 is YYDKDF (reference sequence). Trimming cost V 3 bases and J 4 bases, with 16 bases left between them. CDR3 size: 16 residues. In DNA form, the CDR3 reads TGTGCCACCAGCAGCCGCGAGGGCTGGGGAAATCAGCCCCAGCATTTT. This sequence encodes CATSSREGWGNQPQHF.